The rows below give T cell receptor beta chains drawn from one sample of a study of blood T cell repertoires in COVID-19. The table came from immunoSEQ multiplex PCR; TCRdb's copy has only in-frame clones and leaves some out. Of approximately 70,000 clones detected, 75% to 85% appear once; the ten largest clones hold 5.4%. Source material: peripheral blood. The origin of the receptors is a woman of 80 years or more with active or convalescent COVID-19. Both conserved end residues are part of each CDR3. A D gene is named only where the DNA matches it firmly.

D,J,V,CDR3
TRBD1,TRBJ2-7,TRBV12-5,CASGLPGGHEQYF
NA,TRBJ2-1,TRBV7-2,CASSLTWRVRDNEQFF
TRBD2,TRBJ2-2,TRBV4-1,CASSQVSGGDTGELFF
TRBD1,TRBJ2-7,TRBV19,CASSRDRDEQYF
TRBD2,TRBJ2-7,TRBV9,CASNRGGSYEQYF
TRBD2,TRBJ2-1,TRBV7-8,CASSSTSAVGYEQFF
NA,TRBJ1-1,TRBV25-1,CASSEWSREWENTEAFF
TRBD2,TRBJ2-2,TRBV2,CASRAGAGAGELFF
TRBD2,TRBJ2-5,TRBV19,CASSGTSGVGTQYF
NA,TRBJ1-4,TRBV4-3,CASSSRWGGLFF
NA,TRBJ1-5,TRBV4-3,CASSQDVGDNQPQHF
TRBD2,TRBJ2-3,TRBV25-1,CASSDPGLARTDTQYF
TRBD1,TRBJ1-4,TRBV24-1,CATSDRTGGEEKLFF
NA,TRBJ2-7,TRBV4-1,CASSQAPGISYEQYF
TRBD2,TRBJ2-3,TRBV3-1/TRBV3-2,CASSPQRTSGGTDTQYF
TRBD1,TRBJ2-7,TRBV18,CASSLRTGAGEQYF
TRBD2,TRBJ2-7,TRBV7-8,CASSLELAGTLPRYEQYF
TRBD1,TRBJ2-7,TRBV5-1,CASSPMDRALYEQYF
NA,TRBJ1-5,TRBV21-1,CASSKVWFPAGDTFQPQHF
TRBD1,TRBJ1-6,TRBV19,CASSIAGTGKDSPLHF
TRBD1,TRBJ1-2,TRBV7-8,CASSRGTGGDGYTF
TRBD2,TRBJ2-7,TRBV28,CASRSAGAGSYEQYF
NA,TRBJ1-2,TRBV7-8,CASSLRPGPNYGYTF
NA,TRBJ2-6,TRBV2,CASKQGRGANVLTF
TRBD1,TRBJ1-4,TRBV7-2,CASSKKGGQGSEKLFF
TRBD1,TRBJ2-2,TRBV19,CASSRQGQNTGELFF
NA,TRBJ2-7,TRBV7-8,CASSKQGAGSYEQYF
NA,TRBJ2-3,TRBV4-1,CASSRRFWGEDVDTQYF
TRBD1,TRBJ1-1,TRBV28,CASSLGTGMNTEAFF
NA,TRBJ1-5,TRBV4-3,CASSQYPRGGINSNQPQHF
NA,TRBJ2-5,TRBV18,CASSPLQQARETQYF
NA,TRBJ2-7,TRBV7-2,CASSLRGISRTYEQYF